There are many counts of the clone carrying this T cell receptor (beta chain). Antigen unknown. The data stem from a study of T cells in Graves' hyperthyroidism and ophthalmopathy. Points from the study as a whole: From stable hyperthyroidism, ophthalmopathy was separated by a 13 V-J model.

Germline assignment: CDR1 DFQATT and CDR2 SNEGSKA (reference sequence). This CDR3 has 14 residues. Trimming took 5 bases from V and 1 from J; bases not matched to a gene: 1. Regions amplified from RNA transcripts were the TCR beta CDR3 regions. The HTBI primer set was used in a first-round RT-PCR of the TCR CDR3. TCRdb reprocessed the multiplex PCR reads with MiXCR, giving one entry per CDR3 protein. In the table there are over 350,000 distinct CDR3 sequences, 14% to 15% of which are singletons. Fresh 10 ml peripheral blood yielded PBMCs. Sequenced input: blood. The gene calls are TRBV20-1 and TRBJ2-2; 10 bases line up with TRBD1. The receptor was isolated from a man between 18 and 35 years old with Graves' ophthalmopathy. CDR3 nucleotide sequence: TGCAGTGCTTGGGACAGGGGGAACACCGGGGAGCTGTTTTTT. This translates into CSAWDRGNTGELFF.